This TCR beta chain was recovered during a study of cytomegalovirus exposure and HLA in healthy donors. This CDR3 comprises 18 residues. The V end lost 6 bases, the J end lost 3 bases, and 23 bases lay between the germline ends. Germline V gene data show CDR1 as MDHEN and CDR2 as SYDVKM. It was with 60 Vbeta and 13 Jbeta primers that the PCR ran. TCRdb's copy holds only in-frame clones and misses some; the assay was immunoSEQ multiplex PCR. The sample holds more than 100,000 clones, approximately 80% seen once. The chain uses TRBV28 and TRBJ2-2; TRBD2 is a possible D gene (6 bases). This clonotype was sampled from a man aged 45-65 years in good health and CMV-seronegative. Sequenced input: PBMCs. The CDR3 protein is CASSPGVGSLVHTGELFF. DNA for the CDR3: TGTGCCAGCAGCCCCGGTGTCGGGAGCTTGGTGCACACCGGGGAGCTGTTTTTT.